This entry features one T cell receptor beta chain sequence. No antigen is known for it. A much larger clone differs by one base, so this may be a read error. This specimen belongs to a study of blood T cells in healthy people across ages. Study observations and caveats: Versus aged donors, long-lived donors had higher diversity and more naive CD4+ cells.

Next came a second PCR, run for about 7 to 12 cycles, which used a sample-barcoded 5' primer along with a J-beta primer mix. Each CDR3 protein gets one entry after TCRdb re-called the 5' RACE reads with MiXCR. The repertoire consists of about 670,000 distinct CDR3 sequences, with approximately 40% occurring once and the leading ten covering about 30%. There are 15 residues in the CDR3. Germline trimming cut 4 bases from V and 6 bases from J; bases unmatched to any gene: 14. Germline V CDR1 and CDR2: SQVTM, ANQGSEA. Material for sequencing was blood. This clonotype originated in a man at least 80 years old in good health. V is TRBV29-1 and J is TRBJ1-2, with 7 bases identical to TRBD1. CDR3 sequence reads: CSVGAGGGEVDGYTF. CDR3 bases: TGCAGCGTTGGAGCAGGAGGGGGCGAGGTCGATGGCTACACCTTC.